A single sample gave rise to the 29 T cell receptor beta chains below, sequenced in a study of a mutant IDH1 vaccine in newly diagnosed glioma. Some clones are missing from TCRdb's copy, which holds only in-frame ones; the method was immunoSEQ multiplex PCR. The sample holds about 55,000 clones; about four fifths are singletons and the top ten take 6.2%. Time point of the sample: week 23, last vaccination. The vaccine gave 300 ug of a 20-mer mutant IDH1 peptide subcutaneously per dose. These receptors lack a known antigen. Material: PBMCs, obtained from a glioma patient whose treatment included an IDH1 peptide vaccine. The receptors derive from a man aged 40-55 years with glioma.

The chain uses TRBV5-1 and TRBJ1-5; no clear D. The V and J ends lost 6 bases and 4 bases respectively, with 14 bases between them. The germline V gene has CDR1 SGHRS and CDR2 YFSETQ. There are 14 residues in the CDR3. CDR3 sequence (DNA): TGCGCCAGCAATGGCGTTGCGGGGAATCAGCCCCAGCATTTT. The encoded protein is CASNGVAGNQPQHF. Looking up the rest from reference TRBV5-1 and TRBJ1-5 gives the full variable domain: KAGVTQTPRYLIKTRGQQVTLSCSPISGHRSVSWYQQTPGQGLQFLFEYFSETQRNKGNFPGRFSGRQFSNSRSEMNVSTLELGDSALYLCASNGVAGNQPQHFGDGTRLSIL.

The V gene is TRBV19, the J gene TRBJ1-4; possibly TRBD1 for D (6 bases). Germline-derived CDR1 and CDR2 are LNHDA and SQIVND (reference sequence). V lost 10 bases and J lost 2, with 14 bases in between. The CDR3 spans 14 residues. The CDR3 region has the DNA TGTGCCACCCTGTCAGGGGACACTAATGAAAAACTGTTTTTT. The encoded protein is CATLSGDTNEKLFF. Full variable domain (rest looked up from reference TRBV19 and TRBJ1-4): DGGITQSPKYLFRKEGQNVTLSCEQNLNHDAMYWYRQDPGQGLRLIYYSQIVNDFQKGDIAEGYSVSREKKESFPLTVTSAQKNPTAFYLCATLSGDTNEKLFFGSGTQLSVL.

V usage is TRBV5-1 and J usage is TRBJ2-7, with TRBD2 matching 8 bases. Germline V gives CDR1 SGHRS, CDR2 YFSETQ. This CDR3 spans 16 amino acids. The V and J ends lost 0 bases and 3 bases, in that order; junction bases with no gene match: 8. The CDR3 DNA reads TGCGCCAGCAGCTTGGGGTCCAGCGGGGGCCTCTACGAGCAGTACTTC. Translation: CASSLGSSGGLYEQYF.

This chain joins TRBV18 and TRBJ1-2; weak D call: TRBD1 (5 bases). The CDR3 runs to 14 residues. Looked up from germline, CDR1 is KGHSH and CDR2 is LQKENI. Trimming pared 2 bases from V and 4 bases from J, leaving 11 bases between. The CDR3, as DNA: TGTGCCAGCTCACCAGGGGGAGTTTCCTATGGCTACACCTTC. Protein sequence: CASSPGGVSYGYTF. Full variable domain (missing parts from reference TRBV18 and TRBJ1-2): NAGVMQNPRHLVRRRGQEARLRCSPMKGHSHVYWYRQLPEEGLKFMVYLQKENIIDESGMPKERFSAEFPKEGPSILRIQQVVRGDSAAYFCASSPGGVSYGYTFGSGTRLTVV.

The chain couples TRBV5-4 to TRBJ1-6, with D perhaps matching TRBD1 (6 bases). The CDR3 is made up of 14 amino acids. CDR1 SGHNT and CDR2 YYREEE come from the germline V gene (reference sequence). V gave up 0 bases and J gave up 5 bases, with 6 bases separating them. The CDR3 sequence: CASSLGQDNSPLHF. The DNA of the CDR3 is TGTGCCAGCAGCTTGGGACAGGATAATTCACCCCTCCACTTT.

The V and J genes are TRBV7-2 and TRBJ1-2, with TRBD1 as a possible D gene (5 bases). The CDR3 is 17 amino acids. Germline V lookup: CDR1 SGHTA, CDR2 FQGNSA. The V end lost 0 bases, the J end lost 4 bases, and 18 bases lay between the germline ends. CDR3 nucleotides: TGTGCCAGCAGCTTAGCGCCTACAGGCGCCAACGTCTATGGCTACACCTTC. The encoded protein is CASSLAPTGANVYGYTF.

V and J are TRBV2 and TRBJ2-5, with 7 positions matching TRBD2. This CDR3 spans 13 amino acids. V lost 2 bases, J lost 5 bases, and 2 bases stayed unmatched. Germline V gives CDR1 SNHLY, CDR2 FYNNEI. The CDR3 loop is CASSEQGGETQYF. In DNA, the CDR3 is TGTGCCAGCAGTGAACAGGGAGGGGAGACCCAGTACTTC.

The chain uses TRBV2 and TRBJ2-5; 10 bases line up with TRBD1. CDR3 size: 15 residues. Trimming took 8 bases from V and 1 from J; bases not matched to a gene: 7. The germline V gene has CDR1 SNHLY and CDR2 FYNNEI. Written as DNA, the CDR3 is TGTGCCAGCGGCGTGGACAGGGGGAGCCAAGAGACCCAGTACTTC. Residues: CASGVDRGSQETQYF.

The chain couples TRBV6-5 to TRBJ1-2, with a tentative D call TRBD1 (5 bases). CDR1 is MNHEY, CDR2 SVGAGI, per germline. Trimming left V 7 bases short and J 7 bases short, with 19 bases between. The CDR3 covers 14 residues. The CDR3 DNA follows: TGTGCCAGCAACTCTGGTAGCGGGGGTGGTGGCTACACCTTC. Protein sequence: CASNSGSGGGGYTF.

V usage is TRBV4-1 and J usage is TRBJ2-1; 8 bases are a match to TRBD2. This CDR3 comprises 17 residues. The V and J ends lost 0 bases and 6 bases, in that order; junction bases with no gene match: 10. CDR1 and CDR2 from the germline V gene are MGHRA and YSYEKL. CDR3 sequence reads: CASSQDMSGGPLNEQFF. CDR3 DNA sequence: TGCGCCAGCAGCCAAGATATGAGCGGGGGCCCGCTCAATGAGCAGTTCTTC.

CDR3 DNA sequence: TGTGCCAGCTCGCCGGGACAGAATCAGCCCCAGCATTTT. This translates into CASSPGQNQPQHF. This rearrangement joins TRBV18 to TRBJ1-5; 7 positions match TRBD1. In germline, CDR1 is KGHSH, CDR2 LQKENI. This CDR3 is 13 amino acids long. With 6 bases clipped from V and 4 bases from J, the junction kept 3 bases outside the gene matches.

The CDR3 DNA follows: TGTGCCAGCAGCCCTTGGGGAGGGCGCAATCAGCCCCAGCATTTT. Amino acid sequence: CASSPWGGRNQPQHF. This sequence joins TRBV5-6 and TRBJ1-5; D remains ambiguous. The CDR3 sequence is 15 residues long. Trimming pared 4 bases from V and 2 bases from J, leaving 13 bases between. The germline V gene encodes CDR1 SGHDT and CDR2 YYEEEE.

This clone was counted between two and nine times. The chain couples TRBV7-9 to TRBJ1-1, with D uncertain. Germline V gives CDR1 SEHNR, CDR2 FQNEAQ (reference sequence). The CDR3 totals 16 residues. V was pared by 5 bases and J by 6 bases, with 22 bases between. The CDR3 coding sequence is TGTGCCAGCAGCCAGCGCCGGCAGACGGGTAGTGCTGAAGCTTTCTTT. This sequence encodes CASSQRRQTGSAEAFF.

V gene TRBV5-1 combines with J gene TRBJ1-6; a possible D gene is TRBD1 (6 bases). The CDR3 runs to 15 residues. The germline V gene has CDR1 SGHRS and CDR2 YFSETQ. V lost 4 bases to trimming and J lost 8 bases, with 16 bases between them. CDR3 sequence reads: CASSSRPGADSPLHF. Here the CDR3 DNA reads TGCGCCAGCAGCAGCCGTCCAGGGGCGGATTCACCCCTCCACTTT.

The CDR3 loop reads CASSSDVPRGNEKLFF. The CDR3 bases are TGTGCCAGCAGTTCGGACGTACCAAGGGGTAATGAAAAACTGTTTTTT. This chain uses TRBV27 with TRBJ1-4; TRBD1 might be the D (5 bases). Trimming shortened V by 4 bases and J by 4 bases, and 16 bases separated the two germline ends. This CDR3 is 16 amino acids long. Looked up from germline, CDR1 is MNHEY and CDR2 is SMNVEV (reference sequence).

The rearrangement links TRBV5-1 to TRBJ1-2, with D possibly TRBD1 on 6 matching bases. CDR1 is SGHRS, CDR2 YFSETQ, per germline. V dropped 1 base and J dropped 8 bases, with 18 bases sitting between them. The length of the CDR3 is 15 residues. The CDR3 DNA follows: TGCGCCAGCAGCTTGAGGAGGGGGACGTCGAGAGGCTACACCTTC. Residues: CASSLRRGTSRGYTF. The whole variable domain, remainder taken from reference TRBV5-1 and TRBJ1-2, is KAGVTQTPRYLIKTRGQQVTLSCSPISGHRSVSWYQQTPGQGLQFLFEYFSETQRNKGNFPGRFSGRQFSNSRSEMNVSTLELGDSALYLCASSLRRGTSRGYTFGSGTRLTVV.

This clone was observed once. The rearrangement links TRBV5-1 to TRBJ2-1; 16 nucleotides align to TRBD2. The V segment lost 9 bases and the J segment 0 bases; nucleotides outside the gene matches: 12. Germline values: CDR1 SGHRS, CDR2 YFSETQ. This CDR3 comprises 19 residues. Here the CDR3 DNA reads TGCGCCACCCCGGGACTAGCGGGGGGGCACGGGAGCTCCTACAATGAGCAGTTCTTC. The encoded protein is CATPGLAGGHGSSYNEQFF.

The chain joins TRBV6-5 to TRBJ2-5; 8 nucleotides agree with TRBD1. The germline V gene encodes CDR1 MNHEY and CDR2 SVGAGI. This CDR3 contains 14 residues. J was trimmed by 3 bases and V by 6 bases; bases with no gene match: 6. The CDR3: CASSPWTGKETQYF. CDR3 coding DNA: TGTGCCAGCAGCCCCTGGACAGGGAAAGAGACCCAGTACTTC.

The chain carries TRBV2 and TRBJ2-2; D might be TRBD1 (5 bases). This CDR3 is 14 amino acids long. Germline V gene data show CDR1 as SNHLY and CDR2 as FYNNEI. Deletions cut 7 bases from V and 0 bases from J, with 9 bases between. The CDR3 is CASIGQANTGELFF. The CDR3 nucleotides read TGTGCCAGCATCGGACAAGCGAACACCGGGGAGCTGTTTTTT.

This clone was detected only once. Other DNA variants within this sample encode the same CDR3. This sequence joins TRBV5-6 and TRBJ2-7; D may be TRBD1 (5 bases). In germline, CDR1 is SGHDT, CDR2 YYEEEE. With 0 bases removed from V and 0 bases from J, the gap between germline ends came to 10 bases. The CDR3 has 15 residues. CDR3 in amino acids: CASSLGWGGSYEQYF. For the CDR3, the DNA is TGTGCCAGCAGCTTGGGATGGGGCGGCTCCTACGAGCAGTACTTC.

The rearrangement joins TRBV6-5 to TRBJ2-6; D not certain. This CDR3 has 14 residues. CDR1 and CDR2 from the germline V gene are MNHEY and SVGAGI. The V end was cut by 5 bases, the J end by 1 base, with 6 bases between. As DNA, the CDR3 is TGTGCCAGCAGTGGTGATTCTGGGGCCAACGTCCTGACTTTC. Protein product: CASSGDSGANVLTF.

The chain joins TRBV9 to TRBJ2-3; a weak D match, TRBD2 (6 bases). The germline CDR1 and CDR2 sequences are SGDLS and YYNGEE. The CDR3 contains 17 residues. Trimming took 4 bases from V and 3 from J, leaving 21 bases between them. Here the CDR3 reads CASSRRGASEGTDTQYF. CDR3 nucleotide sequence: TGTGCCAGCAGCCGGAGGGGCGCCTCAGAGGGTACAGATACGCAGTATTTT.

This sequence joins TRBV19 and TRBJ1-4; a possible D gene is TRBD1 (5 bases). The CDR3 covers 14 residues. Germline CDR1 LNHDA, CDR2 SQIVND (reference sequence). V was pared by 7 bases and J by 4 bases, with 13 bases between. CDR3 in amino acids: CASNFGGDNEKLFF. In nucleotides, the CDR3 is TGTGCCAGTAATTTCGGGGGGGATAATGAAAAACTGTTTTTT.

This chain connects TRBV7-2 to TRBJ2-5, with a tentative D call TRBD1 (5 bases). In germline, CDR1 is SGHTA, CDR2 FQGNSA. Trimming took off 3 bases at V and 7 bases at J, with 6 bases between the two ends. The CDR3 length is 11 residues. CDR3 coding DNA: TGTGCCAGCAGCTTCCAGGGGACCCAGTACTTC. This codes for CASSFQGTQYF.

V and J are TRBV5-1 and TRBJ2-2; tentatively, D is TRBD2 (6 bases). Trimming took 4 bases from V and 0 from J, leaving 13 bases between them. The V gene's germline CDR1 is SGHRS and CDR2 YFSETQ. This CDR3 has 16 amino acids. CDR3 bases: TGCGCCAGCAGCCCGGCGGGAAGATCGAACACCGGGGAGCTGTTTTTT. Translated, it gives CASSPAGRSNTGELFF.

V gene TRBV7-3 combines with J gene TRBJ1-1; D may be TRBD1 (6 bases). Germline V CDR1 and CDR2: SGHTA, FQGTGA. V was clipped by 5 bases and J by 2 bases, with 15 bases between them. The CDR3 length is 15 residues. CDR3 protein: CASSLTGQPNTEAFF. Here the CDR3 DNA reads TGTGCCAGCAGCCTTACAGGGCAACCTAACACTGAAGCTTTCTTT.

The rearrangement links TRBV2 to TRBJ1-4; possible D gene TRBD1, 6 bases. V gave up 7 bases and J gave up 7 bases, with 10 bases separating them. The length of the CDR3 is 12 residues. The germline V gene encodes CDR1 SNHLY and CDR2 FYNNEI. Here the CDR3 DNA reads TGTGCCAGCAAGGGGGGGGGTGAAAAACTGTTTTTT. Protein: CASKGGGEKLFF.

There are a few counts of this clone. V gene TRBV10-2 combines with J gene TRBJ2-3, with D unresolved. The CDR3 spans 15 residues. Deletions cut 2 bases from V and 3 bases from J, with 12 bases between. Germline CDR1 WSHSY, CDR2 SAAADI. DNA of the CDR3: TGCGCCAGCAGTGAGAAGAGGCAGAGAACAGATACGCAGTATTTT. Its translation is CASSEKRQRTDTQYF.

The rearrangement uses TRBV9 and TRBJ2-7, with TRBD1 matching 9 bases. V was pared by 3 bases and J by 2 bases, with 9 bases of the junction left unmatched. This CDR3 spans 16 amino acids. Germline V gene sequence: CDR1 SGDLS, CDR2 YYNGEE. As DNA, the CDR3 is TGTGCCAGCAGCGCGAGAGACGGGACAGGGACCTACGAGCAGTACTTC. Its protein is CASSARDGTGTYEQYF.